The rows below give T cell receptor beta chains drawn from one sample of a study of blood T cell repertoires in COVID-19. Libraries were prepared by immunoSEQ multiplex PCR; TCRdb keeps only in-frame clonotypes and omits some of them. This sample yields about 390,000 clones, of which approximately 87% are seen a single time; about 2.1% belongs to the top ten. Sequenced sample: peripheral blood. These receptors all stem from a woman aged 55-75 years with COVID-19, enrolled during active disease. Each CDR3 is given with its conserved first and last residue. The order of the fields is D gene, J gene, V gene, clone size, CDR3 protein, CDR3 DNA. D genes are given only for firm matches. Size values are once, few and many counts, or a class for expanded clones, and some rows have none.

>.|TRBJ1-4|TRBV5-1|.
CASSLASRANEKLFF
TGCGCCAGCAGCTTGGCCAGTCGGGCTAATGAAAAACTGTTTTTT
>.|TRBJ1-5|TRBV18|.
CASSLGPKPETPQHF
TGTGCCAGCTCACTTGGTCCCAAGCCCGAAACGCCCCAGCATTTT
>TRBD1|TRBJ1-2|TRBV16|.
CASSPTGDGYTF
TGTGCCAGCAGCCCGACAGGGGATGGCTACACCTTC
>TRBD1|TRBJ1-1|TRBV6-5|.
CASSTRTGVEAFF
TGTGCCAGCAGTACCCGGACAGGGGTTGAAGCTTTCTTT
>TRBD2|TRBJ2-7|TRBV7-9|.
CASSPSGGMGEQYF
TGTGCCAGCAGTCCTAGCGGGGGAATGGGGGAGCAGTACTTC
>.|TRBJ1-5|TRBV28|once
CASREGGAVSNQPQHF
TGTGCCAGCAGAGAGGGGGGGGCAGTAAGCAATCAGCCCCAGCATTTT
>.|TRBJ1-4|TRBV4-1|.
CASSPGGSREKLFF
TGCGCCAGCAGCCCTGGGGGGTCGCGCGAAAAACTGTTTTTT
>.|TRBJ2-3|TRBV7-2|few
CASSFWAGTTGDTQYF
TGTGCCAGCAGCTTCTGGGCGGGGACGACGGGAGATACGCAGTATTTT
>TRBD1|TRBJ1-5|TRBV28|.
CASSQGDSNQPQHF
TGTGCCAGCAGCCAGGGGGATAGCAATCAGCCCCAGCATTTT
>TRBD1|TRBJ1-5|TRBV11-3|.
CASSLDIQGACNQPQHF
TGTGCCAGCAGCTTAGATATACAGGGGGCGTGCAATCAGCCCCAGCATTTT
>TRBD1|TRBJ1-2|TRBV9|.
CASSNYRGGGYTF
TGTGCCAGCAGCAACTACAGGGGGGGCGGCTACACCTTC
>TRBD1|TRBJ1-1|TRBV7-2|many
CASYPGTGVMNTEAFF
TGTGCCAGCTACCCCGGGACAGGGGTGATGAACACTGAAGCTTTCTTT
>TRBD2|TRBJ2-5|TRBV28|.
CASSSGGQETQYF
TGTGCCAGCTCCTCGGGGGGCCAAGAGACCCAGTACTTC
>.|TRBJ1-2|TRBV27|.
CATRPRQTNYGYTF
TGTGCCACCCGCCCTCGACAGACAAACTATGGCTACACCTTC
>TRBD1|TRBJ2-2|TRBV19|.
CASSTTGGDTGELFF
TGTGCCAGTAGTACGACAGGGGGCGACACCGGGGAGCTGTTTTTT
>TRBD1|TRBJ2-7|TRBV29-1|.
CSVEEGTGGWEQYF
TGCAGCGTTGAAGAGGGAACAGGGGGCTGGGAGCAGTACTTC
>.|TRBJ1-5|TRBV19|.
CASSTRTPNQPQHF
TGTGCCAGTAGTACCCGGACACCTAATCAGCCCCAGCATTTT
>.|TRBJ1-1|TRBV3-1/TRBV3-2|.
CASSPPEGVNTEAFF
TGTGCCAGCAGCCCCCCCGAGGGAGTGAACACTGAAGCTTTCTTT
>.|TRBJ2-7|TRBV15|.
CATSLGLGGIYEQYF
TGTGCCACCAGCTTAGGACTGGGCGGTATCTACGAGCAGTACTTC
>.|TRBJ2-5|TRBV30|.
CAWSQQETQYF
TGTGCCTGGAGTCAACAAGAGACCCAGTACTTC
>.|TRBJ1-1|TRBV27|.
CASSSYRGRDEAFF
TGTGCCAGCAGTTCCTACCGTGGGCGTGATGAAGCTTTCTTT
>TRBD2|TRBJ2-1|TRBV5-1|.
CASSLRPRTSGYNEQFF
TGCGCCAGCAGCTTGCGGCCTCGAACTAGCGGTTACAATGAGCAGTTCTTC
>.|TRBJ1-2|TRBV27|many
CATGYAAAYGYTF
TGTGCCACCGGGTATGCGGCTGCCTATGGCTACACCTTC
>TRBD1|TRBJ1-1|TRBV4-1|.
CASSQQAGQGRTEAFF
TGCGCCAGCAGCCAACAAGCCGGACAGGGTCGCACTGAAGCTTTCTTT
>TRBD2|TRBJ2-5|TRBV3-1/TRBV3-2|.
CASSVSSGGYQETQYF
TGTGCCAGCAGCGTTTCTAGCGGGGGGTACCAAGAGACCCAGTACTTC
>.|TRBJ1-3|TRBV10-1|.
CASSESGSPGNTIYF
TGCGCCAGCAGTGAGTCGGGCAGTCCTGGAAACACCATATATTTT
>.|TRBJ1-5|TRBV2|.
CASSEAGGDQPQHF
TGTGCCAGCAGTGAAGCCGGAGGGGATCAGCCCCAGCATTTT
>TRBD2|TRBJ2-7|TRBV19|.
CASSIALAGGYEQYF
TGTGCCAGTAGTATCGCTCTAGCGGGGGGCTACGAGCAGTACTTC
>.|TRBJ1-1|TRBV19|.
CASRNRQSQRRNTEAFF
TGTGCCAGTAGGAACCGACAGAGCCAACGCCGGAACACTGAAGCTTTCTTT
>TRBD2|TRBJ2-1|TRBV7-3|.
CASSAHGTGTSRYNEQFF
TGTGCCAGCAGCGCCCACGGAACCGGGACTAGCAGGTACAATGAGCAGTTCTTC
>.|TRBJ1-1|TRBV11-2|.
CASSPRTGLNTEAFF
TGTGCCAGCAGCCCTCGAACAGGGCTGAACACTGAAGCTTTCTTT
>.|TRBJ1-2|TRBV2|few
CARLTERYGYTF
TGTGCCAGGCTGACAGAACGCTATGGCTACACCTTC
>TRBD1|TRBJ1-5|TRBV19|once
CASKTGGGSNQPQHF
TGTGCCAGTAAAACAGGGGGGGGGAGCAATCAGCCCCAGCATTTT
>TRBD1|TRBJ1-5|TRBV18|.
CASSDTGGNQPQHF
TGTGCCAGCTCCGATACAGGGGGGAATCAGCCCCAGCATTTT
>.|TRBJ2-7|TRBV7-3|.
CASSLIQGYEQYF
TGTGCCAGCAGCTTAATACAGGGCTACGAGCAGTACTTC
>.|TRBJ1-5|TRBV7-9|.
CASNPSPHSNQPQHF
TGTGCCAGCAACCCAAGCCCCCATAGCAATCAGCCCCAGCATTTT
>TRBD2|TRBJ2-3|TRBV4-2|.
CASSHIGGGGTDTQYF
TGTGCCAGCAGCCATATTGGCGGGGGTGGTACAGATACGCAGTATTTT
>TRBD1|TRBJ1-1|TRBV2|.
CASGTGAIAEAFF
TGTGCCAGCGGGACAGGTGCGATTGCCGAAGCTTTCTTT
>TRBD1|TRBJ2-7|TRBV18|.
CASSLHRGYEQYF
TGTGCCAGCTCATTACACAGGGGCTACGAGCAGTACTTC
>.|TRBJ2-5|TRBV12-3/TRBV12-4|.
CASSLGTRETQYF
TGTGCCAGCAGTCTCGGGACAAGAGAGACCCAGTACTTC
>TRBD1|TRBJ2-5|TRBV7-2|.
CASSLQGAGQTQYF
TGTGCCAGCAGCTTGCAGGGGGCGGGTCAGACCCAGTACTTC
>TRBD1|TRBJ2-7|TRBV18|.
CASSLQPGQFFGEQYF
TGTGCCAGCTCATTACAACCGGGACAGTTTTTTGGCGAGCAGTACTTC
>.|TRBJ1-1|TRBV7-6|.
CASSLKPRTQGNTEAFF
TGTGCCAGCAGCTTAAAACCGCGGACTCAAGGGAACACTGAAGCTTTCTTT
>.|TRBJ1-2|TRBV5-1|.
CASSTTVPTYGYTF
TGCGCCAGCAGCACGACAGTCCCCACCTATGGCTACACCTTC
>TRBD2|TRBJ2-3|TRBV7-3|.
CASSLGGTDTQYF
TGTGCCAGCAGCTTGGGGGGGACAGATACGCAGTATTTT
>.|TRBJ2-3|TRBV11-3|.
CASSSSQGIAQYF
TGTGCCAGCAGTTCATCCCAGGGTATCGCGCAGTATTTT
>.|TRBJ1-5|TRBV19|few
CASSIRGSGSNQPQHF
TGTGCCAGTAGTATTCGGGGGAGCGGGAGCAATCAGCCCCAGCATTTT
>TRBD2|TRBJ2-1|TRBV2|.
CASGATSGGAHEQFF
TGTGCCAGCGGAGCGACTAGCGGGGGGGCGCATGAGCAGTTCTTC
>TRBD1|TRBJ1-5|TRBV7-9|.
CASSLTGTGNQPQHF
TGTGCCAGCAGCTTAACCGGGACAGGCAATCAGCCCCAGCATTTT
>TRBD1|TRBJ2-3|TRBV16|.
CASSPGQGPTDTQYF
TGTGCCAGCAGCCCAGGACAGGGGCCCACAGATACGCAGTATTTT
>TRBD2|TRBJ2-7|TRBV29-1|.
CSVDPGGSSYEQYF
TGCAGCGTTGACCCGGGGGGAAGCTCCTACGAGCAGTACTTC
>.|TRBJ2-3|TRBV7-3|.
CASSPNADTQYF
TGTGCCAGCAGCCCAAATGCAGATACGCAGTATTTT
>.|TRBJ2-3|TRBV7-9|.
CASSLGQTFGTDTQYF
TGTGCCAGCAGCTTAGGACAGACATTCGGCACAGATACGCAGTATTTT
>.|TRBJ2-1|TRBV24-1|.
CATSDAGNEQFF
TGTGCCACCAGTGATGCAGGGAATGAGCAGTTCTTC